Listed below are T cell receptor beta chains from one sample, sequenced in a study of shared clonotypes between healthy human individuals. Libraries were prepared by immunoSEQ multiplex PCR; TCRdb keeps only in-frame clonotypes and omits some of them. The sample consists of roughly 170,000 clones, roughly 70% of them appearing once. The specimen sequenced was memory CD4+ T cells sorted from blood. The receptors shown here come from a man aged 30 to 39 in good health. CDR3s include the opening cysteine and the closing phenylalanine or tryptophan. Fields, in order: J gene, V gene, clone size, D gene, CDR3 protein, CDR3 DNA. D genes are given only for firm matches. Rows may omit the clone size; those that give it use once, few, many or a size class.

>TRBJ2-5|TRBV28|-|-
CASSSTGQGKETQYF
TGTGCCAGCAGCAGTACAGGGCAGGGAAAGGAGACCCAGTACTTC
>TRBJ2-2|TRBV5-4|few|TRBD2
CASRTGLANTGELFF
TGTGCCAGCAGAACCGGACTAGCGAACACCGGGGAGCTGTTTTTT
>TRBJ2-2|TRBV2|few|TRBD1
CASRRDRSETGELFF
TGTGCCAGCAGAAGGGACAGGTCGGAGACCGGGGAGCTGTTTTTT
>TRBJ2-7|TRBV15|-|TRBD1
CATSRDIAGTGEQYF
TGTGCCACCAGCAGAGATATAGCCGGGACAGGGGAGCAGTACTTC
>TRBJ1-2|TRBV4-1|-|-
CASSQAPVGTNYGYTF
TGCGCCAGCAGCCAAGCTCCAGTGGGAACTAACTATGGCTACACCTTC
>TRBJ2-3|TRBV4-1|few|TRBD2
CASSQERSLADTDTQYF
TGCGCCAGCAGCCAAGAACGGTCGCTAGCGGACACAGATACGCAGTATTTT
>TRBJ2-7|TRBV10-3|-|-
CAISESEKRNTYEQYF
TGTGCCATCAGTGAATCGGAGAAAAGGAACACCTACGAGCAGTACTTC
>TRBJ2-2|TRBV6-5|-|-
CASSYRTQGSVFF
TGTGCCAGCAGTTACCGGACGCAGGGGTCGGTGTTTTTT
>TRBJ2-1|TRBV7-2|-|TRBD2
CASRKVAGGNDEQFF
TGTGCCAGCAGAAAGGTAGCGGGAGGGAATGACGAGCAGTTCTTC
>TRBJ1-3|TRBV28|-|-
CASSSNPRLSGNTIYF
TGTGCCAGCAGTTCAAACCCTAGACTTTCTGGAAACACCATATATTTT
>TRBJ1-2|TRBV11-2|few|-
CASSLVGANYGYTF
TGTGCCAGCAGCTTAGTCGGGGCTAACTATGGCTACACCTTC
>TRBJ2-7|TRBV5-6|many|TRBD1
CASSPADRDEQYF
TGTGCCAGCAGCCCGGCCGACAGGGACGAGCAGTACTTC
>TRBJ2-3|TRBV5-4|-|TRBD2
CASSTPGLHSTDTQYF
TGTGCCAGCAGCACCCCGGGACTACACAGCACAGATACGCAGTATTTT
>TRBJ1-4|TRBV29-1|-|-
CSGRDAREKLFF
TGCAGCGGCCGGGACGCCCGAGAAAAACTGTTTTTT
>TRBJ2-2|TRBV28|-|-
CASRLNTGELFF
TGTGCCAGCAGGCTGAACACCGGGGAGCTGTTTTTT
>TRBJ2-7|TRBV5-1|-|TRBD1
CASSYSGTGGYEQYF
TGCGCCAGCAGCTATTCCGGGACAGGGGGTTACGAGCAGTACTTC
>TRBJ2-7|TRBV11-2|-|-
CASSRNPDSSYEQYF
TGTGCCAGCAGCCGGAACCCAGACAGCTCCTACGAGCAGTACTTC
>TRBJ2-2|TRBV10-3|-|-
CAISGSPYTGELFF
TGTGCCATCAGTGGCTCTCCGTACACCGGGGAGCTGTTTTTT
>TRBJ2-7|TRBV7-9|-|-
CASSLAGPASYEQYF
TGTGCCAGCAGCTTAGCAGGTCCCGCTTCCTACGAGCAGTACTTC